These T cell receptor beta chains were read from a single sample in a study of naive and memory T cell subsets. TCRdb itself ran the UMI-ligation and nested PCR reads through MiXCR, one entry per CDR3 protein. In the table there are 130,000 or so distinct CDR3 sequences, about 36% of which are singletons. Material for sequencing was central memory CD4+ T cells from blood. These receptors originate from a human donor in good health. Each CDR3 is given with its conserved first and last residue. A D gene is named only where the DNA matches it firmly. Only part of the rows carry a size: once, few, many, or a class if the clone is expanded.

D	V	size	J	DNA	CDR3
-	TRBV9	few	TRBJ2-2	TGTGCCAGCCGGTCAGGGGTTCATTCCGGGGAGCTGTTTTTT	CASRSGVHSGELFF
TRBD1	TRBV5-6	-	TRBJ1-1	TGTGCCAGCAACCGAAGGACAGGAAAAATGAACACTGAAGCTTTCTTT	CASNRRTGKMNTEAFF
-	TRBV20-1	-	TRBJ2-1	TGCAGTGCTAGCGGGCATAGCTCCTACAATGAGCAGTTCTTC	CSASGHSSYNEQFF
-	TRBV6-2/TRBV6-3	few	TRBJ2-1	TGTGCCAGCAGCACCCCGGGCAGGGGCGCCTACAATGAGCAGTTCTTC	CASSTPGRGAYNEQFF
TRBD2	TRBV7-2	-	TRBJ2-1	TGTGCCAGCAGCTTAGCGCAGGCGGGAGGAGGTTTTTTTATGTTCTTC	CASSLAQAGGGFFMFF
-	TRBV28	few	TRBJ1-6	TGTGCCAGCAGTTCACTGACTGGGGGTTCACCCCTCCACTTT	CASSSLTGGSPLHF
-	TRBV29-1	-	TRBJ2-3	TGCAGCGTAGGACAGCAAAGCACAGATACGCAGTATTTT	CSVGQQSTDTQYF
-	TRBV19	-	TRBJ2-1	TGTGCCAGTAGCCTCACAGCTCACAATGAGCAGTTCTTC	CASSLTAHNEQFF
TRBD1	TRBV12-3/TRBV12-4	few	TRBJ1-1	TGTGCCAGCAGTTCAGCGGACAGGGGGAACACTGAAGCTTTCTTT	CASSSADRGNTEAFF
TRBD1	TRBV6-6	-	TRBJ1-5	TGTGCCAGCAGTTGGATCCCGGGACAGGGTTTCGATCAGCCCCAGCATTTT	CASSWIPGQGFDQPQHF
TRBD1	TRBV2	few	TRBJ2-5	TGTGCCAGCAATGCCGGACAGGGCGTGGGGGAGACCCAGTACTTC	CASNAGQGVGETQYF
-	TRBV6-1	-	TRBJ1-6	TGTGCCAGCAGTGAAAGGAGGGCCGAGAGATCAAGTGCTTCACCCCTCCACTTT	CASSERRAERSSASPLHF
-	TRBV3-1	-	TRBJ2-1	TGTGCCAGCAGCCATGACTATAGGGGGACAAGTTCCTACAATGAGCAGTTCTTC	CASSHDYRGTSSYNEQFF
-	TRBV28	-	TRBJ2-7	TGTGCCAGCAGTTTAAGAATACGGATGGGCGAGCAGCACTTC	CASSLRIRMGEQHF
-	TRBV27	-	TRBJ1-2	TGTGCCAGCAGAAACAGCGATAACTATGGCTACACCTTC	CASRNSDNYGYTF
-	TRBV30	-	TRBJ1-5	TGTGCCTTCAACCGGGACCTCAATCAGCCCCAGCATTTT	CAFNRDLNQPQHF
-	TRBV19	few	TRBJ2-2	TGTGCCAGTAGTATTGGGGTCACCGGGGAGCTGTTTTTT	CASSIGVTGELFF
-	TRBV27	-	TRBJ2-3	TGTGCCAGCAGCCGACCCGGGAGCACAGATACGCAGTATTTT	CASSRPGSTDTQYF
TRBD1	TRBV6-5	few	TRBJ1-1	TGTGCCAGCAGGCGGACAGGGTCGAACACTGAAGCTTTCTTT	CASRRTGSNTEAFF
-	TRBV20-1	-	TRBJ2-3	TGCAGTTTAAGAGGGCGGGATAGCACAGATACGCAGTATTTT	CSLRGRDSTDTQYF
-	TRBV10-3	many	TRBJ2-5	TGTGCCACCCGCCTGACGGACTCGGAGACCCAGTACTTC	CATRLTDSETQYF
-	TRBV19	-	TRBJ2-3	TGTGCCAGTAGTATTGGGACAAGAAGCACAGATACGCAGTATTTT	CASSIGTRSTDTQYF
TRBD2	TRBV11-3	once	TRBJ2-3	TGTGCCAGCAGCTCCAACCTGGGCGCGGGAGGGCCCACAGATACGCAGTATTTT	CASSSNLGAGGPTDTQYF